A single sample is the source of the 19 T cell receptor beta chains below, sequenced in a study of cytomegalovirus exposure and HLA in healthy donors. Amplification used 60 Vbeta primers and 13 Jbeta primers. Sequencing used immunoSEQ multiplex PCR; TCRdb keeps in-frame clones, though not all of them. The table shows about 130,000 clones, with 74% occurring only once. Sequencing input: PBMCs. The receptor set was obtained from a young man in good health and CMV-seropositive.

J is TRBJ1-5 and V is TRBV5-1; TRBD1 matches 9 bases. The V segment lost 7 bases and the J segment 1 base; nucleotides outside the gene matches: 6. The CDR3 extends over 15 amino acids. Germline loops: CDR1 SGHRS, CDR2 YFSETQ. The CDR3 is CASRQDRGSNQPQHF. As DNA, the CDR3 is TGCGCCAGCCGTCAGGACAGGGGAAGCAATCAGCCCCAGCATTTT.

The V call is TRBV2, the J call TRBJ2-1, with 15 bases lining up with TRBD2. Germline loops: CDR1 SNHLY, CDR2 FYNNEI. J lost 0 bases, V lost 7 bases, and 7 bases had no gene match. The CDR3 totals 18 residues. CDR3 nucleotides: TGTGCCAGCATTAGGGGACTAGCGGGGGGAACCTCCTACAATGAGCAGTTCTTC. This encodes CASIRGLAGGTSYNEQFF. The full variable domain, completed using reference TRBV2 and TRBJ2-1, is EPEVTQTPSHQVTQMGQEVILRCVPISNHLYFYWYRQILGQKVEFLVSFYNNEISEKSEIFDDQFSVERPDGSNFTLKIRSTKLEDSAMYFCASIRGLAGGTSYNEQFFGPGTRLTVL.

The CDR3 loop is CASIIGFGTDTQYF. The CDR3 nucleotides read TGTGCCAGCATAATCGGGTTTGGCACAGATACGCAGTATTTT. The chain has TRBV2 and TRBJ2-3, with D unclear. CDR3 size: 14 residues. CDR1 is SNHLY, CDR2 FYNNEI, per germline. Trimming took 7 bases from V and 1 from J, leaving 12 bases between them.

The V and J genes are TRBV29-1 and TRBJ2-5; no firm D call. TRBJ2-7 matches the DNA end more closely, so the J call is doubtful. Per the germline V gene, CDR1 is SQVTM and CDR2 is ANQGSEA. The CDR3 is 11 residues long. The CDR3: CSGGSTYEQYF. The DNA of the CDR3 is TGCAGCGGTGGTAGCACCTACGAGCAGTACTTC.

This clone was counted once. J is TRBJ1-1 and V is TRBV6-5; maybe TRBD1 (5 bases). Deletions cut 6 bases from V and 0 bases from J, with 11 bases between. Germline V gene data show CDR1 as MNHEY and CDR2 as SVGAGI. CDR3 length: 14 amino acids. The CDR3 nucleotides read TGTGCCAGCAGCCCGACAGTCATGAACACTGAAGCTTTCTTT. Protein sequence: CASSPTVMNTEAFF.

This rearrangement joins TRBV7-2 to TRBJ2-7, with D maybe TRBD1 (6 bases). Trimming pared 4 bases from V and 3 bases from J, leaving 7 bases between. The CDR3 has 12 amino acids. The germline V gene encodes CDR1 SGHTA and CDR2 FQGNSA. CDR3 in DNA: TGTGCCAGCAGCTCACAGGGCTACGAGCAGTACTTC. Protein: CASSSQGYEQYF.

The chain uses TRBV27 and TRBJ1-5; TRBD1 matches at 7 bases. The germline CDR1 and CDR2 sequences are MNHEY and SMNVEV (reference sequence). V lost 7 bases to trimming and J lost 4 bases; unmatched junction nucleotides: 4. The CDR3 is made up of 13 amino acids. CDR3 loop: CASKGQTNQPQHF. For the CDR3, the DNA is TGTGCCAGCAAGGGACAGACAAATCAGCCCCAGCATTTT.

The V gene is TRBV1, the J gene TRBJ2-5; TRBD2, the D gene given by the table, was not confirmed from the DNA. TRBV1 is labeled a pseudogene. The CDR3 totals 17 residues. This CDR3 is CTSSQGGTSGVLETQYF. DNA of the CDR3: TGCACCAGCAGCCAAGGGGGGACTAGCGGGGTTCTCGAGACCCAGTACTTC.

The rearrangement links TRBV16 to TRBJ2-7, with TRBD1 matching over 7 bases. The CDR3 consists of 15 residues. Per germline, CDR1 KGHSY and CDR2 FQNENV. The J segment lost 2 bases and the V segment lost 0 bases, leaving 4 bases of the junction unmatched. CDR3 protein: CASSQSRDSAYEQYF. The CDR3 nucleotides are TGTGCCAGCAGCCAATCTAGGGACAGCGCCTACGAGCAGTACTTC.

J is TRBJ1-6 and V is TRBV19; no clear D. In germline, CDR1 is LNHDA, CDR2 SQIVND (reference sequence). The germline V and J ends were trimmed by 5 bases and 5 bases, with 13 bases remaining between them. The CDR3 contains 15 residues. CDR3 bases: TGTGCCAGTAGTCGGTCAAGTTTAAATAATTCACCCCTCCACTTT. Its translation is CASSRSSLNNSPLHF.

The chain uses TRBV5-4 and TRBJ2-5; 12 bases align to TRBD1. CDR3 length: 14 residues. The germline gives CDR1 SGHNT, CDR2 YYREEE (reference sequence). After removal of 4 bases from V and 11 bases from J, the junction contained 9 bases not matched to a gene. The CDR3, as DNA: TGTGCCAGCAGCCCGGGACAGGGGGCGCGGGAGCAGTACTTC. Its protein is CASSPGQGAREQYF.

This rearrangement joins TRBV28 to TRBJ1-6; D ambiguous. V was pared by 2 bases and J by 10 bases, with 9 bases between. This CDR3 has 13 residues. The germline gives CDR1 MDHEN, CDR2 SYDVKM. Here the CDR3 reads CASSLEAISPLHF. The CDR3 coding sequence is TGTGCCAGCAGTTTAGAGGCCATCTCACCCCTCCACTTT.

This clone was seen once. The chain carries TRBV5-8 and TRBJ2-5, with 9 bases fitting TRBD2. The J call is doubtful: the DNA matches TRBJ2-7 better. CDR1 and CDR2 from the germline V gene are SGHTS and YDEGEE. The CDR3 runs to 15 residues. The CDR3 loop reads CASSLDTGLAIEQYF. In nucleotides, the CDR3 is TGTGCCAGCAGCTTGGACACGGGACTAGCAATCGAGCAGTACTTC.

The chain carries TRBV25-1 and TRBJ1-5; maybe TRBD1 (6 bases). V was trimmed by 8 bases and J by 0 bases, leaving 20 bases between them. This CDR3 contains 17 residues. The germline CDR1 and CDR2 sequences are MGHDK and SYGVNS. CDR3 in DNA: TGTGCCAGCGGCAGGGACAAGATCGCCAATAGCAATCAGCCCCAGCATTTT. Residues: CASGRDKIANSNQPQHF.

The chain links TRBV11-2 to TRBJ1-1; D uncertain. Germline V gives CDR1 SGHAT, CDR2 FQNNGV. Between the trimmed V and J ends, which lost 1 base and 1 base, there was a span of 7 bases. The CDR3 has 14 amino acids. Here the CDR3 DNA reads TGTGCCAGCAGCTTAGTTTTCAGGAACACTGAAGCTTTCTTT. It codes for CASSLVFRNTEAFF.

This rearrangement joins TRBV28 to TRBJ2-5, with D perhaps matching TRBD1 (5 bases). Germline CDR1 is MDHEN and CDR2 is SYDVKM. The V gene lost 3 bases and the J gene lost 8 bases, with 10 bases spanning the gap. This CDR3 is 12 amino acids long. CDR3 amino acids: CASSFVGQTQYF. CDR3 in DNA: TGTGCCAGCAGTTTTGTGGGGCAAACCCAGTACTTC.

The chain is built from TRBV19 and TRBJ1-5, with 8 bases identical to TRBD1. The germline gives CDR1 LNHDA, CDR2 SQIVND (reference sequence). V lost 9 bases, J lost 6 bases, and 13 bases stayed unmatched. CDR3 length: 15 amino acids. DNA for the CDR3: TGTGCCAGCCATGCCCGACAGGGGTTACTTCAGCCCCAGCATTTT. The encoded protein is CASHARQGLLQPQHF.

This clone appeared once. The chain carries TRBV15 and TRBJ1-2, with a weak D call TRBD1 (5 bases). The CDR3 totals 15 residues. The germline gives CDR1 LNHNV, CDR2 YYDKDF (reference sequence). V was pared by 6 bases and J by 4 bases, with 18 bases between. The CDR3 spells CATRHGGVLTYGYTF. In nucleotides, the CDR3 is TGTGCCACCAGACATGGGGGGGTGCTGACCTATGGCTACACCTTC.

This clone is a singleton in its sample. The gene calls are TRBV6-5 and TRBJ1-3; D remains ambiguous. This CDR3 region has 15 residues. The germline gives CDR1 MNHEY, CDR2 SVGAGI. V lost 4 bases, J lost 4 bases, and 14 bases lay in between. The CDR3 DNA reads as TGTGCCAGCAGTTCACACACAGCGGGGGGAAACACCATATATTTT. Amino acids: CASSSHTAGGNTIYF.